A single sample gave rise to the 29 T cell receptor beta chains below, sequenced in a study of cytomegalovirus exposure and HLA in healthy donors. Using immunoSEQ multiplex PCR, the repertoire was profiled, and TCRdb retains in-frame clones only, with some absent. The repertoire holds 200,000 or so clones, with 83% as singletons. Sequencing input: PBMCs. The receptors were sampled from a woman under 30 in good health and CMV-seronegative.

This clone was counted a few times. The chain employs TRBV29-1 and TRBJ2-5; 9 nucleotides align to TRBD2. Looked up from germline, CDR1 is SQVTM and CDR2 is ANQGSEA. The J segment lost 5 bases and the V segment lost 4 bases, leaving 5 bases of the junction unmatched. The CDR3 sequence is 13 residues long. The CDR3 reads CSVGLAAGETQYF. DNA of the CDR3: TGCAGCGTTGGACTAGCGGCTGGGGAGACCCAGTACTTC. Drawing the rest from reference TRBV29-1 and TRBJ2-5, the complete variable domain is SAVISQKPSRDICQRGTSLTIQCQVDSQVTMMFWYRQQPGQSLTLIATANQGSEATYESGFVIDKFPISRPNLTFSTLTVSNMSPEDSSIYLCSVGLAAGETQYFGPGTRLLVL.

This clone was detected once. The V call is TRBV7-9, the J call TRBJ2-1; perhaps TRBD2 as D (5 bases). The germline gives CDR1 SEHNR, CDR2 FQNEAQ (reference sequence). V lost 7 bases and J lost 6, with 13 bases in between. The CDR3 has 13 residues. CDR3 protein: CASTTSSVNEQFF. The CDR3 bases are TGTGCCAGCACTACTAGTAGCGTCAATGAGCAGTTCTTC.

V is TRBV29-1 and J is TRBJ2-2, with D unresolved. V was trimmed by 3 bases and J by 0 bases, leaving 5 bases between them. CDR1 is SQVTM, CDR2 ANQGSEA, per germline. The CDR3 consists of 13 residues. Written as DNA, the CDR3 is TGCAGCGTTGAGACGGCGAACACCGGGGAGCTGTTTTTT. This encodes CSVETANTGELFF.

This chain links TRBV5-4 with TRBJ2-5; weak D call: TRBD2 (5 bases). Trimming pared 0 bases from V and 5 bases from J, leaving 17 bases between. There are 16 residues in the CDR3. Germline loops: CDR1 SGHNT, CDR2 YYREEE (reference sequence). CDR3 DNA: TGTGCCAGCAGCTTGGTTGGGCAACGGGGTCAGGAGACCCAGTACTTC. Translating gives CASSLVGQRGQETQYF.

The chain joins TRBV19 to TRBJ1-2, with D perhaps matching TRBD1 (5 bases). Germline CDR1 reads LNHDA; CDR2 reads SQIVND (reference sequence). The CDR3 runs 16 residues. The V and J ends lost 0 bases and 7 bases respectively, with 18 bases between them. This CDR3 reads CASSIDRAGWGGGYTF. The DNA of the CDR3 is TGTGCCAGTAGTATAGATCGTGCCGGTTGGGGCGGTGGCTACACCTTC.

The chain recombines TRBV30 with TRBJ2-2, with no clear D. Trimming stripped 0 bases from V and 7 bases from J, with 12 bases between. The CDR3 runs 14 residues. Looked up from germline, CDR1 is GTSNPN and CDR2 is SVGIG (reference sequence). The CDR3 loop is CAWSVKGGNGELFF. The CDR3 DNA reads as TGTGCCTGGAGTGTAAAGGGTGGGAACGGGGAGCTGTTTTTT.

The chain links TRBV30 to TRBJ1-1; D gene ambiguous. The CDR3 totals 13 residues. Trimming took 5 bases from V and 5 from J, leaving 15 bases between them. Per the germline V gene, CDR1 is GTSNPN and CDR2 is SVGIG (reference sequence). CDR3 residues: CAWGGRSGTEAFF. DNA for the CDR3: TGTGCCTGGGGAGGCCGGAGCGGGACTGAAGCTTTCTTT.

V is TRBV2 and J is TRBJ2-1; D possibly matches TRBD1 or TRBD2 (5 bases each). Germline lookup yields CDR1 SNHLY and CDR2 FYNNEI. Trimming took 6 bases from V and 9 from J, leaving 15 bases between them. This CDR3 has 13 residues. CDR3 protein: CASRLEGMSEQFF. The CDR3 DNA sequence: TGTGCCAGCAGGCTCGAGGGGATGAGTGAGCAGTTCTTC. The variable domain in full, with the rest retrieved from reference TRBV2 and TRBJ2-1, is EPEVTQTPSHQVTQMGQEVILRCVPISNHLYFYWYRQILGQKVEFLVSFYNNEISEKSEIFDDQFSVERPDGSNFTLKIRSTKLEDSAMYFCASRLEGMSEQFFGPGTRLTVL.

DNA for the CDR3: TGTGCCAGCGTGGGGACAGGGAGAGGAGATACGCAGTATTTT. Encoded protein: CASVGTGRGDTQYF. The rearrangement links TRBV7-3 to TRBJ2-3; TRBD1 aligns across 9 bases. From germline, CDR1 is SGHTA and CDR2 FQGTGA. CDR3 size: 14 residues. V trimming: 8 bases; J trimming: 5 bases; junction bases outside the gene matches: 8.

This rearrangement joins TRBV2 to TRBJ1-4; a possible D gene is TRBD1 (6 bases). Trimming left V 5 bases short and J 5 bases short, with 24 bases between. CDR1 SNHLY and CDR2 FYNNEI come from the germline V gene. The CDR3 is 18 amino acids. DNA for the CDR3: TGTGCCAGCAGTAAAACCGAAGGACAGCCCAGCCTAAATGAAAAACTGTTTTTT. Translated, it gives CASSKTEGQPSLNEKLFF.

This chain uses TRBV29-1 with TRBJ2-3, with 12 bases lining up with TRBD2. The CDR3 is 16 amino acids. Germline V lookup: CDR1 SQVTM, CDR2 ANQGSEA. The V segment lost 4 bases and the J segment 6 bases; nucleotides outside the gene matches: 11. The CDR3 reads CSVGVGLAGPWDTQYF. The CDR3 bases are TGCAGCGTTGGGGTGGGACTAGCGGGCCCCTGGGATACGCAGTATTTT.

V and J are TRBV29-1 and TRBJ1-2, with D unresolved. V was clipped by 6 bases and J by 0 bases, with 5 bases between them. Germline-derived CDR1 and CDR2 are SQVTM and ANQGSEA. The length of the CDR3 is 11 residues. CDR3 in amino acids: CSVATNYGYTF. For the CDR3, the DNA is TGCAGCGTCGCAACTAACTATGGCTACACCTTC.

V is TRBV9 and J is TRBJ2-3; D possibly corresponds to TRBD2 (5 bases). The length of the CDR3 is 15 residues. Germline-derived CDR1 and CDR2 are SGDLS and YYNGEE. V was shortened by 0 bases and J by 1 base, with 9 bases between the two germline ends. The CDR3 DNA follows: TGTGCCAGCAGCGTAGACGTCGGGGGCACAGATACGCAGTATTTT. Translation gives CASSVDVGGTDTQYF. The variable domain in full, completed from reference TRBV9 and TRBJ2-3, reads DSGVTQTPKHLITATGQRVTLRCSPRSGDLSVYWYQQSLDQGLQFLIQYYNGEERAKGNILERFSAQQFPDLHSELNLSSLELGDSALYFCASSVDVGGTDTQYFGPGTRLTVL.

The rearrangement uses TRBV28 and TRBJ1-5; D possibly corresponds to TRBD1 (6 bases). CDR3 length: 15 residues. V was pared by 6 bases and J by 6 bases, with 18 bases between. The germline CDR1 and CDR2 sequences are MDHEN and SYDVKM. The CDR3 here is CASRFSGGPGQPQHF. CDR3 coding DNA: TGTGCCAGCAGATTTTCCGGGGGCCCTGGTCAGCCCCAGCATTTT.

This clone showed up just once. This chain links TRBV27 with TRBJ2-3, with 7 bases identical to TRBD2. The germline V gene has CDR1 MNHEY and CDR2 SMNVEV (reference sequence). V shed 7 bases, J shed 6 bases, and the junction held 7 bases outside the gene matches. The CDR3 loop spans 13 amino acids. The CDR3 spells CASKRGSTDTQYF. CDR3 in DNA: TGTGCCAGCAAGCGGGGATCCACGGATACGCAGTATTTT.

This clone was seen a handful of times. The chain employs TRBV6-4 and TRBJ1-6; possibly TRBD1 for D (5 bases). This CDR3 has 14 amino acids. CDR1 and CDR2 (germline): MRHNA, SNTAGT. Trimming cost V 5 bases and J 7 bases, with 12 bases left between them. The CDR3 sequence: CASSTHGTNSPLHF. The DNA of the CDR3 is TGTGCCAGCAGTACCCACGGGACGAATTCACCCCTCCACTTT.

The chain employs TRBV2 and TRBJ1-4; 7 bases fit TRBD1. The ends lost 5 bases at V and 3 bases at J; junction bases unmatched: 3. CDR3 length: 14 residues. Germline CDR1 and CDR2: SNHLY and FYNNEI. CDR3 in amino acids: CASSLGTANEKLFF. The CDR3 nucleotides are TGTGCCAGCAGTTTGGGGACAGCTAATGAAAAACTGTTTTTT.

The chain has TRBV19 and TRBJ1-1; 7 nucleotides align to TRBD1. CDR3 length: 13 amino acids. V lost 5 bases and J lost 4; bases outside the gene matches: 4. Germline V gene lookup returns CDR1 LNHDA and CDR2 SQIVND (reference sequence). The DNA for the CDR3 is TGTGCCAGTAGTCAACAGGGGATCACTGAAGCTTTCTTT. Protein product: CASSQQGITEAFF.

The chain has TRBV7-9 and TRBJ2-3, with 8 nucleotides matching TRBD1. With V trimmed by 6 bases and J by 3 bases, 5 bases remained unmatched. Per the germline V gene, CDR1 is SEHNR and CDR2 is FQNEAQ (reference sequence). This CDR3 is 14 amino acids long. The DNA for the CDR3 is TGTGCCAGCAGTCCAGGGGGCGCGACAGATACGCAGTATTTT. This codes for CASSPGGATDTQYF.

This clone has only a few counts. This rearrangement joins TRBV5-1 to TRBJ1-2, with 7 bases lining up with TRBD1. This CDR3 is 18 amino acids long. From germline, CDR1 is SGHRS and CDR2 YFSETQ. The junction had 17 bases not matched to a gene; V was cut back by 2 bases and J by 4 bases. The CDR3 DNA is TGCGCCAGCAGCTTCCAGGGGGGAACGGAGGGGTACTTCTATGGCTACACCTTC. Protein product: CASSFQGGTEGYFYGYTF.

The chain carries TRBV9 and TRBJ2-2; D is ambiguous. Germline loops: CDR1 SGDLS, CDR2 YYNGEE. The CDR3 contains 16 residues. Trimming took off 4 bases at V and 6 bases at J, with 19 bases between the two ends. The CDR3 is CASSPSGRVGAGELFF. The CDR3 DNA reads as TGTGCCAGCAGCCCCAGTGGTAGGGTTGGTGCCGGGGAGCTGTTTTTT.

The V gene is TRBV5-5, the J gene TRBJ2-7, with D tentatively TRBD1 (5 bases). V was shortened by 5 bases and J by 0 bases, with 9 bases between the two germline ends. The CDR3 is 13 amino acids. Germline V gives CDR1 SGHKS, CDR2 YYEKEE (reference sequence). The CDR3 reads CASSYRSSYEQYF. DNA of the CDR3: TGTGCCAGCAGTTACAGGTCCTCCTACGAGCAGTACTTC.

This chain uses TRBV27 with TRBJ1-1; D might be TRBD1 (6 bases). The CDR3 consists of 13 residues. Trimming stripped 6 bases from V and 1 base from J, with 9 bases between. Germline values: CDR1 MNHEY, CDR2 SMNVEV (reference sequence). The CDR3 loop reads CASRGAGNTEAFF. The CDR3 coding sequence is TGTGCCAGCAGGGGGGCCGGGAACACTGAAGCTTTCTTT.

The CDR3, as DNA: TGCGCCAGCAGCTTCCGGGACCCCAAGGAGACCCAGTACTTC. Protein sequence: CASSFRDPKETQYF. This chain joins TRBV5-1 and TRBJ2-5; D is perhaps TRBD1 or TRBD2 (5 bases each). CDR1 is SGHRS and CDR2 is YFSETQ in the germline V gene. The CDR3 sequence is 14 residues long. Between the trimmed V and J ends, which lost 2 bases and 5 bases, there was a span of 13 bases.

The chain joins TRBV6-5 to TRBJ1-1, with 7 bases identical to TRBD1. CDR1 MNHEY and CDR2 SVGAGI come from the germline V gene. V lost 7 bases and J lost 4; bases outside the gene matches: 9. The CDR3 runs 14 residues. In DNA form, the CDR3 reads TGTGCCAGCATCGGGACAGCGAGTAGCACTGAAGCTTTCTTT. Translation gives CASIGTASSTEAFF.

The CDR3, as DNA: TGTGCCAGCAAACTCGGGCGCCCCGGCGACGAGCAGTACTTC. This encodes CASKLGRPGDEQYF. V and J are TRBV2 and TRBJ2-7; D gene uncertain. This CDR3 spans 14 amino acids. Germline-derived CDR1 and CDR2 are SNHLY and FYNNEI. Trimming left V 7 bases short and J 5 bases short, with 18 bases between. Full variable domain (rest looked up from reference TRBV2 and TRBJ2-7): EPEVTQTPSHQVTQMGQEVILRCVPISNHLYFYWYRQILGQKVEFLVSFYNNEISEKSEIFDDQFSVERPDGSNFTLKIRSTKLEDSAMYFCASKLGRPGDEQYFGPGTRLTVT.

This chain links TRBV30 with TRBJ1-2; D is uncertain. Germline V gene data show CDR1 as GTSNPN and CDR2 as SVGIG (reference sequence). The CDR3 is 14 amino acids. V lost 5 bases and J 0 bases, leaving 13 bases between the germline ends. This CDR3 is CAWDLNVPNYGYTF. The CDR3, as DNA: TGTGCCTGGGACCTAAACGTCCCTAACTATGGCTACACCTTC. The full variable domain, its missing parts supplied by reference TRBV30 and TRBJ1-2, is SQTIHQWPATLVQPVGSPLSLECTVEGTSNPNLYWYRQAAGRGLQLLFYSVGIGQISSEVPQNLSASRPQDRQFILSSKKLLLSDSGFYLCAWDLNVPNYGYTFGSGTRLTVV.

The chain joins TRBV11-2 to TRBJ1-1; D is uncertain. There are 13 residues in the CDR3. V lost 5 bases, J lost 11 bases, and 18 bases lay in between. Per the germline V gene, CDR1 is SGHAT and CDR2 is FQNNGV. In DNA, the CDR3 is TGTGCCAGCAGCCCGACGCGCCATCTGGGGGCTTTCTTT. Translated, it gives CASSPTRHLGAFF.

The chain has TRBV13 and TRBJ1-3, with TRBD1 matching over 8 bases. The CDR3 is 15 amino acids. Germline lookup yields CDR1 PRHDT and CDR2 FYEKMQ (reference sequence). Trimming removed 2 bases from V and 3 bases from J; junction bases left unmatched: 3. CDR3 residues: CASSLPGGGGNTIYF. CDR3 nucleotides: TGTGCCAGCAGCTTACCAGGGGGCGGTGGAAACACCATATATTTT.